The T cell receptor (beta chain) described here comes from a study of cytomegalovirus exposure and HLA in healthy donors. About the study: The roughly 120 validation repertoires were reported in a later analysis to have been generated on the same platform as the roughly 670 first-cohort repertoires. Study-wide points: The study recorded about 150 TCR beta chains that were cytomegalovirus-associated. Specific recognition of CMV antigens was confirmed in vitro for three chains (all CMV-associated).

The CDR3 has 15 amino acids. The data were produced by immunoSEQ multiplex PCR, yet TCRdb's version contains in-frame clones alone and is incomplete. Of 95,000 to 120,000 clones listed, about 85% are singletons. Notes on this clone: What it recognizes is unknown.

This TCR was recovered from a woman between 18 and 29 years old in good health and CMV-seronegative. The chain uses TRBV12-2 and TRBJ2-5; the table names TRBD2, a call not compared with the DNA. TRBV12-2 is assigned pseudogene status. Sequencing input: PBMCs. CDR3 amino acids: CASRSPPRGRQTQYF. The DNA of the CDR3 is TGTGCAAGTCGCTCCCCTCCGCGGGGGAGGCAGACCCAGTACTTC.